These 20 T cell receptor beta chains were sequenced from one sample in a study of molecular identifiers for immune sequencing clone quantification. TCRdb fed the PCR reads into MiXCR, producing one record per CDR3 protein. Among more than 450,000 distinct CDR3 sequences listed, about 20% were seen once. The sequenced sample consisted of naive CD8+ T cells from blood, with Jurkat cell RNA spiked in. The subset: FACS-sorted CD8+CD4-CCR7+CD45RA+ naive T cells. These receptors all stem from a human donor in good health. Some libraries in this study had Jurkat cell RNA spiked in.

With regard to this clonotype: The junction does not match germline at one end; this may be a read error. V usage is TRBV3-1 and J usage is TRBJ1-2; D may be TRBD1 (5 bases). The CDR3 extends over 17 amino acids. CDR1 and CDR2 from the germline V gene are LGHDT and YNNKEL (reference sequence). The CDR3 reads CASRQVGHEFPNYGYTF. In nucleotides, the CDR3 is TGTGCCAGCAGGCAAGTAGGACACGAATTCCCTAACTATGGCTACACCTTC.

A single count supports this clonotype. V is TRBV27 and J is TRBJ1-1, with 7 bases that match TRBD1. The V gene end was trimmed by 3 bases and the J gene end by 4 bases; junction bases not matched to a gene: 11. CDR1 is MNHEY and CDR2 is SMNVEV in the germline V gene (reference sequence). The CDR3 is 16 amino acids. CDR3 sequence: CASSFRPGGAGTEAFF. The DNA of the CDR3 is TGTGCCAGCAGTTTTAGACCAGGGGGGGCCGGCACTGAAGCTTTCTTT.

This clonotype appeared many times. CDR3 sequence reads: CSVPRSGGGGYTF. For the CDR3, the DNA is TGCAGCGTTCCAAGGTCAGGGGGCGGCGGCTACACCTTC. V gene TRBV29-1 combines with J gene TRBJ1-2, with 8 bases identical to TRBD1. V was pared by 5 bases and J by 8 bases, with 10 bases of the junction left unmatched. CDR1 is SQVTM and CDR2 is ANQGSEA in the germline V gene. The CDR3 is made up of 13 amino acids.

This clonotype was picked up many times. The V call is TRBV6-1, the J call TRBJ1-2; D not certain. The CDR3 spans 12 residues. The V gene's germline CDR1 is MNHNS and CDR2 SASEGT. Trimming removed 3 bases from V and 4 bases from J, with 6 bases in between. CDR3 amino acids: CASSEGSYGYTF. The DNA for the CDR3 is TGTGCCAGCAGTGAGGGTAGCTATGGCTACACCTTC.

The V call is TRBV10-3, the J call TRBJ1-2; D not certain. Per the germline V gene, CDR1 is ENHRY and CDR2 is SYGVKD. The CDR3 has 14 amino acids. V was cut by 0 bases and J by 5 bases, with 10 bases left in between. CDR3 in amino acids: CAISESMQGYGYTF. CDR3 coding DNA: TGTGCCATCAGTGAGTCGATGCAAGGATATGGCTACACCTTC.

As concerns this clonotype: This may come from a read error, since a much larger clone is one base off. V is TRBV4-3 and J is TRBJ1-1; D unresolved. This CDR3 has 14 residues. Germline CDR1 is LGHNA and CDR2 is YSLEER. The CDR3 reads CASGQRRMNTEAFF. The DNA for the CDR3 is TGCGCCAGCGGCCAACGCAGGATGAACACTGAAGCTTTCTTT.

This clonotype was detected only a few times. The chain carries TRBV12-3 or TRBV12-4 and TRBJ1-1; 7 positions match TRBD1. CDR3 length: 14 amino acids. The V and J ends lost 6 bases and 0 bases, in that order; junction bases with no gene match: 4. The chain's CDR3 is CASRLGQLNTEAFF. The CDR3, as DNA: TGTGCCAGCAGATTGGGACAGTTGAACACTGAAGCTTTCTTT.

There are many counts of this clonotype. This chain joins TRBV6-5 and TRBJ2-7, with 7 bases identical to TRBD2. CDR1 and CDR2 from the germline V gene are MNHEY and SVGAGI. V shed 4 bases, J shed 2 bases, and the junction held 11 bases outside the gene matches. The CDR3 has 16 amino acids. CDR3 protein: CASSLSLADPAYEQYF. CDR3 bases: TGTGCCAGCAGTTTATCCCTAGCGGATCCTGCCTACGAGCAGTACTTC.

To note about this clonotype: A much larger clone lies one base from this, so it may be a read error. This chain connects TRBV28 to TRBJ2-7, with D unresolved. CDR1 and CDR2 from the germline V gene are MDHEN and SYDVKM. The CDR3 spans 15 residues. CDR3 sequence (DNA): TGTGCCAGCAGTCCTCGGGTTCCCCCCAACTACGAGCAGCACTTC. Translated: CASSPRVPPNYEQHF. The whole variable domain, filled in from reference TRBV28 and TRBJ2-7, reads DVKVTQSSRYLVKRTGEKVFLECVQDMDHENMFWYRQDPGLGLRLIYFSYDVKMKEKGDIPEGYSVSREKKERFSLILESASTNQTSMYLCASSPRVPPNYEQHFGPGTRLTVT.

About this clonotype: This could be a read error, since a much larger clone is one nucleotide away. V usage is TRBV4-3 and J usage is TRBJ2-1; TRBD2 matches 14 bases. The CDR3 is made up of 15 amino acids. Germline lookup yields CDR1 LGHNA and CDR2 YSLEER. DNA of the CDR3: TGCGCCAGCAGCCAGACTAGCGGGAGGGCCTCTGAGCAGTCCTTC. Translated, it gives CASSQTSGRASEQSF.

Ten or more counts support this clonotype. The chain recombines TRBV20-1 with TRBJ2-5; the D gene is possibly TRBD2 (5 bases). Germline V gene data show CDR1 as DFQATT and CDR2 as SNEGSKA (reference sequence). CDR3 length: 13 amino acids. V was clipped by 1 base and J by 0 bases, with 6 bases between them. In nucleotides, the CDR3 is TGCAGTGCTAGAGTAGCGTACCAAGAGACCCAGTACTTC. Amino acid sequence: CSARVAYQETQYF.

This clonotype has more than one count but fewer than ten. Here the CDR3 reads CASRPFSGGAHEQFF. The CDR3 region has the DNA TGTGCCAGCAGACCGTTTAGCGGGGGGGCCCATGAGCAGTTCTTC. This chain uses TRBV28 with TRBJ2-1; 11 bases are shared with TRBD2. Germline CDR1 MDHEN, CDR2 SYDVKM. The V and J ends lost 6 bases and 8 bases, in that order; junction bases with no gene match: 9. CDR3 length equals 15 residues.

This clonotype has just a few counts. The chain employs TRBV29-1 and TRBJ2-7; D might be TRBD2 (5 bases). Deletions cut 5 bases from V and 3 bases from J, with 11 bases between. Germline V lookup: CDR1 SQVTM, CDR2 ANQGSEA. This CDR3 has 12 residues. CDR3 region: CSVLWAGYEQYF. In DNA form, the CDR3 reads TGCAGCGTTCTTTGGGCGGGCTACGAGCAGTACTTC.

This clonotype occurred many times. The V and J genes are TRBV12-5 and TRBJ1-1; D is possibly TRBD1 (5 bases). CDR1 is LGHNT and CDR2 is FRNRAP in the germline V gene. V was trimmed by 8 bases and J by 9 bases, leaving 16 bases between them. This CDR3 region has 12 residues. The CDR3 sequence is CASSVTVIKAFF. CDR3 nucleotides: TGTGCTAGTTCAGTGACAGTGATAAAAGCTTTCTTT.

This clonotype was recorded at least ten times. The chain carries TRBV25-1 and TRBJ2-7; D is undetermined. Trimming left V 4 bases short and J 6 bases short, with 7 bases between. Germline CDR1 is MGHDK and CDR2 is SYGVNS. The CDR3 loop spans 11 amino acids. CDR3 amino acids: CASSVSSEQYF. The CDR3 DNA reads as TGTGCCAGCAGTGTCAGCAGCGAGCAGTACTTC.

This clonotype was seen just once. A much larger clone sits a single nucleotide away, making a read error possible. The CDR3 DNA is TGTGCCAGCAGCCCTGGGGCAGGGGGCTATGGCTACACCTTC. Translated: CASSPGAGGYGYTF. The V call is TRBV7-2, the J call TRBJ1-2; 7 bases are a match to TRBD1. The length of the CDR3 is 14 residues. Germline V gene lookup returns CDR1 SGHTA and CDR2 FQGNSA. V lost 5 bases and J lost 4; bases outside the gene matches: 7.

This clonotype was seen a few times. The CDR3 sequence is CATSGELRDTQYF. The CDR3 nucleotides are TGTGCCACCTCGGGGGAATTGAGAGATACGCAGTATTTT. The V and J genes are TRBV24-1 and TRBJ2-3, with D possibly TRBD2 on 6 matching bases. This CDR3 spans 13 amino acids. V lost 9 bases and J 5 bases, leaving 14 bases between the germline ends. Germline loops: CDR1 KGHDR, CDR2 SFDVKD.

With respect to this clonotype: Lacking the conserved final phenylalanine or tryptophan, this CDR3 likely reflects a read error. The chain combines TRBV7-9 with TRBJ2-7, with D unclear. This CDR3 spans 16 amino acids. The germline gives CDR1 SEHNR, CDR2 FQNEAQ (reference sequence). The V and J ends lost 2 bases and 0 bases respectively, with 14 bases between them. The CDR3 region has the DNA TGTGCCAGCAGCTTAACCCCCAGCGTACGCTCCTACGAGCAGTACTGC. It encodes CASSLTPSVRSYEQYC.

This clonotype appeared a few times. The chain has TRBV5-6 and TRBJ2-1; 9 bases agree with TRBD1. Per germline, CDR1 SGHDT and CDR2 YYEEEE. The CDR3 consists of 14 residues. The V and J ends lost 7 bases and 7 bases, in that order; junction bases with no gene match: 9. In nucleotides, the CDR3 is TGTGCCAGCTATACAGGGGGCGCGGTTAATGAGCAGTTCTTC. Translating it yields CASYTGGAVNEQFF.

Only a few counts were recorded for this clonotype. The V and J genes are TRBV7-9 and TRBJ2-2; D possibly corresponds to TRBD1 (6 bases). CDR3 length: 15 amino acids. V lost 2 bases and J lost 7, with 14 bases in between. Germline-derived CDR1 and CDR2 are SEHNR and FQNEAQ (reference sequence). DNA for the CDR3: TGTGCCAGCAGCTTAATGGCAGGGGAGATCGGGGAGCTGTTTTTT. The encoded protein is CASSLMAGEIGELFF.